This TCR beta chain appears in the sequencing data of a study of blood T cell repertoires in COVID-19. Across the whole study: Whether acute or convalescent, the COVID-19 samples came from the United States, Italy and Spain.

J gave up 3 bases and V 1 base, and 5 bases lay outside the gene matches. Germline V gives CDR1 SGHRS, CDR2 YFSETQ. There are 17 residues in the CDR3. Sequencing was performed with immunoSEQ multiplex PCR; in TCRdb, only in-frame clones are kept and a portion is missing. The sample holds about 190,000 clones, around 80% seen once. Sequenced material: peripheral blood. This receptor was taken from a woman older than 75 with active or convalescent COVID-19. V usage is TRBV5-1 and J usage is TRBJ1-4, with 11 bases fitting TRBD1. The CDR3 region has the DNA TGCGCCAGCAGCTTGACCGGGACAGGGGGAGCTAATGAAAAACTGTTTTTT. Protein sequence: CASSLTGTGGANEKLFF. Together with reference TRBV5-1 and TRBJ1-4, the CDR3 gives the full variable domain: KAGVTQTPRYLIKTRGQQVTLSCSPISGHRSVSWYQQTPGQGLQFLFEYFSETQRNKGNFPGRFSGRQFSNSRSEMNVSTLELGDSALYLCASSLTGTGGANEKLFFGSGTQLSVL.